The entry below gives a single TCR beta chain sequence along with its context. This record belongs to a study of blood T cell repertoires in COVID-19. Study-wide context: Material from acute and convalescent COVID-19 was sourced from the United States, Italy and Spain. PBMCs, B-cell-depleted T cells, or T cells were the source of the cDNA or gDNA that made up the material.

Per the original data handling: Researchers report that nucleated cell counts were estimated from reference gene primer amplification. Repertoires were generated with immunoSEQ multiplex PCR, while TCRdb's copy carries only in-frame clones and drops some. V and J calls and clone size are given by that table; D and trimming were obtained from the DNA. Of roughly 40,000 clones listed, 90% to 95% are singletons. V was pared by 3 bases and J by 5 bases, with 9 bases of the junction left unmatched. The length of the CDR3 is 15 residues. In germline, CDR1 is MNHEY, CDR2 SMNVEV (reference sequence). This chain uses TRBV27 with TRBJ2-7; the match to TRBD1 covers 8 bases. This receptor was identified in a human donor in a cohort sampled during active COVID-19. The sequenced sample consisted of peripheral blood. The CDR3 DNA reads as TGTGCCAGCAGTTTTCTGGACAGGGTGCGAGACGAGCAGTACTTC. It is translated as CASSFLDRVRDEQYF.